Each of the 10 T cell receptor beta chains below was sequenced from the same sample in a study of blood T cell repertoires in COVID-19. Sequenced by immunoSEQ multiplex PCR; TCRdb stores in-frame clones only, minus some. The sample records around 150,000 clones, around 80% being singletons. Source material: PBMCs or T cells enriched from blood (not recorded which). The receptors derive from a man in his forties or fifties who had recovered from COVID-19.

In DNA, the CDR3 is TGTGCCAGCAGCAAATCACCGGGACAGGGTGGTAGGAATACTGAAGCTTTCTTT. This encodes CASSKSPGQGGRNTEAFF. This chain links TRBV21-1 with TRBJ1-1; the D call of TRBD1 is as the table states it, not checked on the DNA. TRBV21-1 is shown as a pseudogene. The CDR3 spans 18 residues.

This chain joins TRBV19 and TRBJ1-2; perhaps TRBD1 as D (5 bases). The CDR3 runs 13 residues. Germline values: CDR1 LNHDA, CDR2 SQIVND (reference sequence). V lost 4 bases, J lost 4 bases, and 10 bases lay in between. CDR3 nucleotides: TGTGCCAGTAGTAAAGGACAAAGCTATGGCTACACCTTC. Amino acid sequence: CASSKGQSYGYTF.

This chain uses TRBV12-5 with TRBJ2-1; the D gene is possibly TRBD1 (5 bases). This CDR3 has 17 amino acids. Germline CDR1 is LGHNT and CDR2 is FRNRAP. V lost 0 bases, J lost 7 bases, and 19 bases lay in between. The CDR3 loop reads CASGLVSWLTGRNEQFF. In DNA, the CDR3 is TGTGCTAGTGGTTTGGTATCCTGGTTAACAGGTAGGAATGAGCAGTTCTTC. The whole variable domain, remainder taken from reference TRBV12-5 and TRBJ2-1, is DARVTQTPRHKVTEMGQEVTMRCQPILGHNTVFWYRQTMMQGLELLAYFRNRAPLDDSGMPKDRFSAEMPDATLATLKIQPSEPRDSAVYFCASGLVSWLTGRNEQFFGPGTRLTVL.

The chain uses TRBV19 and TRBJ1-5, with 7 bases fitting TRBD1. The CDR3 consists of 14 residues. Germline V lookup: CDR1 LNHDA, CDR2 SQIVND (reference sequence). The trim removed 8 bases at V and 4 bases at J, leaving 8 bases unmatched. The CDR3 sequence: CASSTGRDNQPQHF. CDR3 DNA sequence: TGTGCCAGTTCGACAGGGCGCGATAATCAGCCCCAGCATTTT.

The CDR3 spells CASSIHSYGYTF. CDR3 bases: TGTGCCAGTAGTATTCACAGCTATGGCTACACCTTC. This chain links TRBV19 with TRBJ1-2; D remains unclear. V was cut by 3 bases and J by 4 bases, with 6 bases left in between. From germline, CDR1 is LNHDA and CDR2 SQIVND (reference sequence). This CDR3 has 12 residues.

The chain employs TRBV11-3 and TRBJ2-3, with D unclear. The CDR3 contains 13 residues. CDR1 SGHNT and CDR2 YENEEA come from the germline V gene. The V and J ends lost 1 base and 3 bases respectively, with 5 bases between them. The CDR3 here is CASSLGETDTQYF. The CDR3 nucleotides read TGTGCCAGCAGCTTAGGAGAGACAGATACGCAGTATTTT.

V gene TRBV4-3 combines with J gene TRBJ1-3; D is ambiguous. The germline V gene encodes CDR1 LGHNA and CDR2 YSLEER. The CDR3 has 16 amino acids. V was pared by 1 base and J by 2 bases, with 12 bases between. Here the CDR3 reads CASSQVSGRPGNTIYF. As DNA, the CDR3 is TGCGCCAGCAGCCAAGTAAGCGGGCGACCTGGAAACACCATATATTTT.

This clone was seen just once. This sequence joins TRBV7-2 and TRBJ2-7; possibly TRBD2 for D (7 bases). The CDR3 runs 17 residues. Germline V gene data show CDR1 as SGHTA and CDR2 as FQGNSA. The V and J ends lost 4 bases and 2 bases respectively, with 21 bases between them. The CDR3 loop is CASSWRGGAGLAYEQYF. CDR3 coding DNA: TGTGCCAGCAGCTGGAGGGGGGGCGCGGGTTTGGCCTACGAGCAGTACTTC.

This clone appeared once. The chain links TRBV5-1 to TRBJ2-7, with D possibly TRBD1 on 6 matching bases. Germline CDR1 is SGHRS and CDR2 is YFSETQ. V was cut by 0 bases and J by 7 bases, with 11 bases left in between. CDR3 length: 13 residues. CDR3 DNA sequence: TGCGCCAGCAGCTTGGAGGCAGGGGAAGAGCAGTACTTC. It yields the protein CASSLEAGEEQYF.

This clone has only one observation. V gene TRBV4-3 combines with J gene TRBJ2-6; D may be TRBD1 (6 bases). There are 18 residues in the CDR3. Trimming shortened V by 0 bases and J by 0 bases, and 12 bases separated the two germline ends. CDR1 is LGHNA and CDR2 is YSLEER in the germline V gene. In DNA form, the CDR3 reads TGCGCCAGCAGCCAAGATGAATTGGACAGCTCTGGGGCCAACGTCCTGACTTTC. Amino acid sequence: CASSQDELDSSGANVLTF.